This T cell receptor beta chain was obtained from a study of CD8 T cells in ankylosing spondylitis. Study observations and caveats: Characteristic, it appeared, of ankylosing spondylitis blood was a TCR beta motif of 7 or 8 highly homologous variants. Relatively rare in peripheral blood, disease-linked clones were also CD8+. Reportedly, disease-linked clones are significantly enriched in ankylosing spondylitis patients' matched synovial fluid.

The CDR3 contains 15 residues. V trimming: 4 bases; J trimming: 6 bases; junction bases outside the gene matches: 8. CDR1 and CDR2 (germline): MGHRA, YSYEKL. Comments on this clonotype: What it binds is unknown.

The TCR beta libraries were generated through quantitative 5'-RACE incorporating molecular barcodes. From the 5' RACE reads, TCRdb called clonotypes with MiXCR, one entry per CDR3 protein. The sample shows fewer than 250,000 distinct CDR3 sequences, around 18% of them seen only once. The chain carries TRBV4-1 and TRBJ1-2; 10 nucleotides match TRBD1. The source material was blood, either unsorted or a sorted T cell fraction (not recorded which). The sequence was collected from a male donor with ankylosing spondylitis. CDR3 coding DNA: TGCGCCAGCAGCCGAGAACCGGGACAGGGGCATGGCTACACCTTC. Translation: CASSREPGQGHGYTF.